These 18 T cell receptor beta chains share one sample of origin, sequenced in a study of regulatory and conventional T cells in RAG deficiency. Conventional CD4+ T cells were sorted from blood as CD25-low CD127-high cells. The method was immunoSEQ multiplex PCR; TCRdb's version includes in-frame clones alone and lacks a portion of them. Of some 31,000 clones in the sample, about 96% were seen once. Separately, the same data were catalogued under a study of regulatory T cells. That paper adds: Amplification used 52 TRBV primers and 13 TRBJ primers.

Sequenced sample: CD25- CD4+ T cells sorted from blood. The origin of the receptors is a human donor in good health.

The chain couples TRBV4-2 to TRBJ2-5; 9 nucleotides align to TRBD2. CDR3 length: 14 residues. Trimming at V came to 4 bases and at J to 5 bases, leaving 5 bases not matched to a gene. Germline V gene data show CDR1 as LGHNA and CDR2 as YNFKEQ. The CDR3, as DNA: TGTGCCAGCAGCCCGCGGGGGGGCTATGAGACCCAGTACTTC. The encoded protein is CASSPRGGYETQYF.

The sample holds one count of this clone. V usage is TRBV6-1 and J usage is TRBJ1-5; TRBD1 might be the D (5 bases). Germline loops: CDR1 MNHNS, CDR2 SASEGT. This CDR3 has 14 residues. Between the trimmed V and J ends, which lost 4 bases and 2 bases, there was a span of 9 bases. The CDR3 sequence: CASSGRGGNQPQHF. CDR3 coding DNA: TGTGCCAGCAGTGGGCGGGGGGGCAATCAGCCCCAGCATTTT.

This chain connects TRBV19 to TRBJ2-3; D unclear. CDR3 length: 15 residues. V lost 3 bases and J 6 bases, leaving 16 bases between the germline ends. Germline CDR1 reads LNHDA; CDR2 reads SQIVND (reference sequence). The CDR3 nucleotides are TGTGCCAGTAGTATTTCGGCAGTAACGAGGGATACGCAGTATTTT. This translates into CASSISAVTRDTQYF.

This clone was seen only a few times. This chain connects TRBV11-2 to TRBJ1-4; 7 bases fit TRBD1. Per germline, CDR1 SGHAT and CDR2 FQNNGV. The CDR3 length is 15 residues. Trimming cost V 5 bases and J 8 bases; bases outside gene matches: 11. The CDR3 nucleotides are TGTGCCAGCAGCCCCCACAGGGGCCAGGGGGAAAAACTGTTTTTT. Translating gives CASSPHRGQGEKLFF.

The chain has TRBV6-1 and TRBJ2-5, with a weak D call TRBD2 (5 bases). In germline, CDR1 is MNHNS, CDR2 SASEGT. The V end was cut by 2 bases, the J end by 5 bases, with 18 bases between. This CDR3 region has 16 residues. As DNA, the CDR3 is TGTGCCAGCAGTGAACATAGCGCCCTGCAAGGGGAGACCCAGTACTTC. Translating it yields CASSEHSALQGETQYF.

This clone was recorded only once. The V call is TRBV5-3, the J call TRBJ1-1, with D possibly being TRBD1 (5 bases). TRBV5-3 is filed as an ORF, its function uncertain. The CDR3 length is 14 residues. V dropped 4 bases and J dropped 1 base, with 11 bases sitting between them. This CDR3 reads CARSPGHPNTEAFF. The CDR3 nucleotides read TGTGCCAGAAGCCCAGGACACCCGAACACTGAAGCTTTCTTT.

This clone showed up just once. This chain uses TRBV9 with TRBJ2-3; 9 bases are a match to TRBD2. The germline gives CDR1 SGDLS, CDR2 YYNGEE. Trimming removed 0 bases from V and 6 bases from J; junction bases left unmatched: 5. The CDR3 consists of 15 residues. Here the CDR3 reads CASSVDSGRSDTQYF. Here the CDR3 DNA reads TGTGCCAGCAGCGTAGACAGCGGGAGGTCGGATACGCAGTATTTT.

The chain combines TRBV10-3 with TRBJ2-2, with 7 bases aligning to TRBD1. Germline V CDR1 and CDR2: ENHRY, SYGVKD. CDR3 length: 13 residues. Losses at the gene ends were 10 bases for V and 4 bases for J; bases not matched to a gene: 6. CDR3 in amino acids: CANPGQSTGELFF. The CDR3 DNA follows: TGTGCCAACCCGGGACAGAGCACCGGGGAGCTGTTTTTT.

V gene TRBV7-6 combines with J gene TRBJ2-5; 9 bases align to TRBD2. This CDR3 comprises 16 residues. The germline gives CDR1 SGHVS, CDR2 FNYEAQ. The V gene end was trimmed by 2 bases and the J gene end by 4 bases; junction bases not matched to a gene: 8. The CDR3 DNA follows: TGTGCCAGCAGCTTAATTCGCGGGGGGGCGGGAGAGACCCAGTACTTC. This encodes CASSLIRGGAGETQYF.

This sequence joins TRBV5-5 and TRBJ1-2; D is undetermined. The ends were cut back, 1 base at V and 0 bases at J, with 7 bases in the middle. The V gene's germline CDR1 is SGHKS and CDR2 YYEKEE (reference sequence). The CDR3 has 14 amino acids. The CDR3 nucleotides are TGTGCCAGCAGCTTGCCCCCGGCTAACTATGGCTACACCTTC. Translation gives CASSLPPANYGYTF.

The chain combines TRBV5-1 with TRBJ2-7; D may be TRBD1 (6 bases). Germline CDR1 SGHRS, CDR2 YFSETQ. The CDR3 length is 13 residues. Trimming left V 0 bases short and J 2 bases short, with 6 bases between. The CDR3 spells CASSLEGAYEQYF. The CDR3 DNA follows: TGCGCCAGCAGCTTGGAGGGGGCCTACGAGCAGTACTTC.

The chain couples TRBV25-1 to TRBJ1-1; D not certain. Trimming pared 6 bases from V and 7 bases from J, leaving 15 bases between. In germline, CDR1 is MGHDK, CDR2 SYGVNS. The CDR3 contains 13 residues. The CDR3 is CASSLVRGGEAFF. The CDR3 coding sequence is TGTGCCAGCAGCCTAGTGAGAGGCGGTGAAGCTTTCTTT.

The gene calls are TRBV28 and TRBJ1-1, with D possibly matching TRBD1 (5 bases). Trimming took off 10 bases at V and 4 bases at J, with 19 bases between the two ends. The V gene's germline CDR1 is MDHEN and CDR2 SYDVKM. The length of the CDR3 is 14 residues. In DNA, the CDR3 is TGTGCCACCTCGCCGGGGTACGGGGGCACTGAAGCTTTCTTT. Protein product: CATSPGYGGTEAFF.

The chain joins TRBV15 to TRBJ2-6, with TRBD1 identical over 8 bases. This CDR3 has 15 residues. In germline, CDR1 is LNHNV, CDR2 YYDKDF (reference sequence). The V gene end was trimmed by 5 bases and the J gene end by 4 bases; junction bases not matched to a gene: 4. CDR3 DNA: TGTGCCACCAGCCCCAGGGGGCAAGGGGCCAACGTCCTGACTTTC. It translates to CATSPRGQGANVLTF.

The V and J genes are TRBV5-4 and TRBJ1-3, with 9 bases matching TRBD1. The CDR3 runs 15 residues. Germline CDR1 SGHNT, CDR2 YYREEE (reference sequence). V trimming: 4 bases; J trimming: 4 bases; junction bases outside the gene matches: 6. CDR3 sequence reads: CASSTGQGPGNTIYF. The CDR3 DNA sequence: TGTGCCAGCAGCACCGGACAGGGGCCCGGAAACACCATATATTTT.

The chain links TRBV11-2 to TRBJ2-5, with TRBD1 identical over 7 bases. The J call is uncertain, as TRBJ2-7 better fits the DNA end. The CDR3 is made up of 14 amino acids. Germline V gives CDR1 SGHAT, CDR2 FQNNGV. This chain's CDR3 is CASSSTGKGYEQYF. CDR3 DNA: TGTGCCAGCAGCTCGACAGGGAAAGGGTACGAGCAGTACTTC.

This clone occurred once. The gene calls are TRBV15 and TRBJ2-1; 10 bases match TRBD2. Trimming cost V 2 bases and J 12 bases; bases outside gene matches: 13. The CDR3 is 16 residues long. Germline loops: CDR1 LNHNV, CDR2 YYDKDF (reference sequence). This CDR3 is CATSRPPASGGGMQFF. The CDR3 region has the DNA TGTGCCACCAGCAGACCCCCCGCTAGCGGGGGAGGGATGCAGTTCTTC.

The rearrangement uses TRBV5-4 and TRBJ1-1; maybe TRBD1 (6 bases). Deletions cut 2 bases from V and 1 base from J, with 9 bases between. Germline V gives CDR1 SGHNT, CDR2 YYREEE (reference sequence). The CDR3 has 14 residues. As DNA, the CDR3 is TGTGCCAGCAGCTTAACAGGGAGGAACACTGAAGCTTTCTTT. Its protein is CASSLTGRNTEAFF.